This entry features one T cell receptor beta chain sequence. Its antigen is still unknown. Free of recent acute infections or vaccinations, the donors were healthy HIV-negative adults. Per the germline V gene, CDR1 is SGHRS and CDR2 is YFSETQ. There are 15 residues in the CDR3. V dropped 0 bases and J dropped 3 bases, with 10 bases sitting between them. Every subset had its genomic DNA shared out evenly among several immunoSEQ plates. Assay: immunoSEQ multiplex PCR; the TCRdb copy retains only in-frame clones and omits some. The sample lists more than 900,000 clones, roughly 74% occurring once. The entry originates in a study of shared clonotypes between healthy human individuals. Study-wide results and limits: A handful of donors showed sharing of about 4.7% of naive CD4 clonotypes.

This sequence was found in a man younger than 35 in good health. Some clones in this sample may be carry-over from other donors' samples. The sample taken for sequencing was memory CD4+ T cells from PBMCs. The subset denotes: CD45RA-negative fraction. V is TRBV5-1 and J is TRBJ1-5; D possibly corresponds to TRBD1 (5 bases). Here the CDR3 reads CASSLAAGHNQPQHF. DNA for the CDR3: TGCGCCAGCAGCTTGGCGGCAGGGCACAATCAGCCCCAGCATTTT.